This TCR beta chain was identified in a study of blood T cell repertoires in COVID-19. Profiled with immunoSEQ multiplex PCR; TCRdb holds only in-frame clones, not every one. In the table there are 180,000 or so clones, 84% of which are singletons. Germline-derived CDR1 and CDR2 are SGHTA and FQGNSA. The CDR3 loop spans 14 amino acids. V was clipped by 5 bases and J by 2 bases, with 10 bases between them. The rearrangement links TRBV7-2 to TRBJ1-5; D is undetermined. The sequence was collected from a middle-aged man who had recovered from COVID-19. The sample taken for sequencing was PBMCs or T cells enriched from blood (not recorded which). Here the CDR3 DNA reads TGTGCCAGCAGCCAATCCGGGGGCAATCAGCCCCAGCATTTT. This gives the protein CASSQSGGNQPQHF.